One sample yielded the 26 T cell receptor beta chains listed below, sequenced in a study of blood T cell repertoires in COVID-19. The protocol was immunoSEQ multiplex PCR, while the TCRdb copy is restricted to in-frame clones and leaves out a portion. The sample shows about 300,000 clones, 80% to 90% of them seen only once. Sequencing was performed on peripheral blood. The receptors originated from a man in his forties with acute or convalescent COVID-19.

The J gene is TRBJ1-1, the V gene TRBV30; D is possibly TRBD1 (6 bases). The CDR3 sequence is 13 residues long. V was clipped by 3 bases and J by 5 bases, with 13 bases between them. Germline CDR1 is GTSNPN and CDR2 is SVGIG (reference sequence). In nucleotides, the CDR3 is TGTGCCTGGAGGGCCGGGACAAAAACTGAAGCTTTCTTT. Translation: CAWRAGTKTEAFF.

The rearrangement uses TRBV19 and TRBJ1-2, with D tentatively TRBD1 (5 bases). V dropped 6 bases and J dropped 5 bases, with 16 bases sitting between them. Germline CDR1 reads LNHDA; CDR2 reads SQIVND (reference sequence). The CDR3 consists of 14 residues. The CDR3, as DNA: TGTGCCAGTAGCCACCCAGGGAATGGGTATGGCTACACCTTC. This codes for CASSHPGNGYGYTF.

The chain links TRBV2 to TRBJ1-6; D is unresolved. V was cut by 2 bases and J by 0 bases, with 5 bases left in between. CDR3 size: 15 residues. From germline, CDR1 is SNHLY and CDR2 FYNNEI. CDR3 in DNA: TGTGCCAGCAGTGAAACGAGCTCCTATAATTCACCCCTCCACTTT. It translates to CASSETSSYNSPLHF.

This clone was recorded at least ten times. The rearrangement links TRBV4-2 to TRBJ2-1, with a weak D call TRBD1 (5 bases). This CDR3 spans 16 amino acids. Per the germline V gene, CDR1 is LGHNA and CDR2 is YNFKEQ. Trimming took 2 bases from V and 2 from J, leaving 13 bases between them. The CDR3 here is CASSQIGERPYNEQFF. CDR3 DNA: TGTGCCAGCAGCCAAATAGGGGAACGGCCCTACAATGAGCAGTTCTTC.

The V and J genes are TRBV6-6 and TRBJ1-6; 7 nucleotides match TRBD1. J lost 9 bases, V lost 5 bases, and 7 bases had no gene match. Germline CDR1 is MNHNY and CDR2 is SVGAGI (reference sequence). CDR3 length: 14 amino acids. Written as DNA, the CDR3 is TGTGCCAGCAGTCGGTTAGGGGGCCGTTCACCCCTCCACTTT. Translation: CASSRLGGRSPLHF.

The V call is TRBV18, the J call TRBJ2-3; unclear D gene. V lost 0 bases, J lost 2 bases, and 3 bases lay in between. CDR1 and CDR2 (germline): KGHSH, LQKENI. CDR3 length equals 13 residues. CDR3 in DNA: TGTGCCAGCTCACCACCCAACACAGATACGCAGTATTTT. It translates to CASSPPNTDTQYF.

The chain joins TRBV19 to TRBJ2-7; 9 bases match TRBD2. From germline, CDR1 is LNHDA and CDR2 SQIVND (reference sequence). This CDR3 region has 15 residues. J lost 3 bases, V lost 5 bases, and 8 bases had no gene match. The CDR3 nucleotides read TGTGCCAGTAGTGATCGCCTAGCGGGGAACTACGAGCAGTACTTC. Its translation: CASSDRLAGNYEQYF.

A word on this clone: This CDR3 is also generated by other DNA sequences in the sample. The chain recombines TRBV24-1 with TRBJ1-1, with 8 nucleotides matching TRBD1. The germline V gene has CDR1 KGHDR and CDR2 SFDVKD. The V gene end was trimmed by 5 bases and the J gene end by 4 bases; junction bases not matched to a gene: 2. The CDR3 is 13 amino acids. The CDR3 DNA reads TGTGCCACCAGTGCCGGACAGGGCACTGAAGCTTTCTTT. Protein: CATSAGQGTEAFF.

The rearrangement links TRBV19 to TRBJ1-2; 7 nucleotides agree with TRBD1. From germline, CDR1 is LNHDA and CDR2 SQIVND (reference sequence). V lost 6 bases, J lost 4 bases, and 8 bases stayed unmatched. The CDR3 extends over 14 amino acids. CDR3 in DNA: TGTGCCAGTAGGCCGGAGGGGGCGGCCTATGGCTACACCTTC. This encodes CASRPEGAAYGYTF.

This clone was recorded a few times. This chain uses TRBV2 with TRBJ2-1; 7 bases agree with TRBD1. This CDR3 region has 14 residues. Unmatched junction bases numbered 2, after V lost 2 bases and J lost 4 bases. In germline, CDR1 is SNHLY, CDR2 FYNNEI. The CDR3 coding sequence is TGTGCCAGCAGTGAAATCAGGGGGTACAATGAGCAGTTCTTC. Residues: CASSEIRGYNEQFF.

This sequence joins TRBV19 and TRBJ2-1; D is possibly TRBD1 (6 bases). Germline V gives CDR1 LNHDA, CDR2 SQIVND (reference sequence). The CDR3 runs to 14 residues. The V gene lost 7 bases and the J gene lost 10 bases, with 20 bases spanning the gap. The CDR3 nucleotides read TGTGCCAGTAAAACAGGGATGGGGTCCGGGGAGCAGTTCTTC. It encodes CASKTGMGSGEQFF.

This chain links TRBV29-1 with TRBJ2-1, with 12 bases identical to TRBD2. With 7 bases clipped from V and 9 bases from J, the junction kept 13 bases outside the gene matches. The CDR3 runs 15 residues. The V gene's germline CDR1 is SQVTM and CDR2 ANQGSEA. CDR3 in DNA: TGCAGCGCCTCTCAGGGGCTAGCGGGGGGGAGTGAGCAGTTCTTC. This codes for CSASQGLAGGSEQFF.

The chain combines TRBV6-5 with TRBJ1-1; 8 bases fit TRBD1. V shed 4 bases and J 4 bases; nucleotides not matched to a gene: 2. This CDR3 is built from 13 residues. The germline V gene has CDR1 MNHEY and CDR2 SVGAGI. The CDR3 spells CASSLGQGTEAFF. Written as DNA, the CDR3 is TGTGCCAGCAGTTTAGGACAGGGCACTGAAGCTTTCTTT.

The chain employs TRBV20-1 and TRBJ1-1; the D gene is possibly TRBD1 (5 bases). The V end was cut by 1 base, the J end by 11 bases, with 11 bases between. This CDR3 has 11 amino acids. Germline CDR1 reads DFQATT; CDR2 reads SNEGSKA (reference sequence). The CDR3 is CSARGRVGAFF. The CDR3 region has the DNA TGCAGTGCTAGAGGCAGGGTAGGGGCTTTCTTT.

The rearrangement links TRBV11-2 to TRBJ2-7; possibly TRBD1 for D (5 bases). The CDR3 extends over 17 amino acids. The germline gives CDR1 SGHAT, CDR2 FQNNGV. The germline V and J ends were trimmed by 4 bases and 3 bases, with 22 bases remaining between them. CDR3: CASSSIYGKGLDYEQYF. The CDR3, as DNA: TGTGCCAGCAGCTCGATCTACGGAAAGGGGTTAGACTACGAGCAGTACTTC.

The chain recombines TRBV2 with TRBJ1-2, with D perhaps TRBD1 (5 bases). The CDR3 is 15 residues long. Germline loops: CDR1 SNHLY, CDR2 FYNNEI. Between the trimmed V and J ends, which lost 4 bases and 6 bases, there was a span of 18 bases. CDR3 region: CASSVVPIWGDGYTF. In DNA, the CDR3 is TGTGCCAGCAGTGTGGTCCCTATCTGGGGGGATGGCTACACCTTC.

This rearrangement joins TRBV7-2 to TRBJ2-7, with D hard to call. V lost 3 bases, J lost 7 bases, and 16 bases lay in between. The germline V gene encodes CDR1 SGHTA and CDR2 FQGNSA. The CDR3 extends over 14 amino acids. The CDR3 protein is CASSFWVAAGEQYF. The CDR3 DNA is TGTGCCAGCAGCTTTTGGGTCGCGGCTGGAGAGCAGTACTTC.

CDR3 coding DNA: TGTGCCAGCAGTGAAGCGGGGACAGGGAACTATGGCTACACCTTC. Its protein is CASSEAGTGNYGYTF. The J gene is TRBJ1-2, the V gene TRBV6-1; 9 bases line up with TRBD1. CDR3 length: 15 amino acids. Germline assignment: CDR1 MNHNS and CDR2 SASEGT. Trimming removed 0 bases from V and 2 bases from J; junction bases left unmatched: 1.

CDR3 bases: TGTGCCAGCAGTTTTGAGGGCCGATCCTACGAGCAGTACTTC. Translation: CASSFEGRSYEQYF. The chain uses TRBV27 and TRBJ2-7, with D possibly being TRBD2 (5 bases). V was pared by 3 bases and J by 1 base, with 10 bases between. The CDR3 runs to 14 residues. Germline values: CDR1 MNHEY, CDR2 SMNVEV (reference sequence).

V and J are TRBV7-2 and TRBJ1-1, with a possible D match to TRBD1 (5 bases). Germline CDR1 is SGHTA and CDR2 is FQGNSA. This CDR3 spans 14 amino acids. Between the trimmed V and J ends, which lost 3 bases and 1 base, there was a span of 9 bases. The CDR3 sequence: CASSFGGANTEAFF. The CDR3 region has the DNA TGTGCCAGCAGCTTTGGAGGGGCGAACACTGAAGCTTTCTTT.

This chain joins TRBV5-1 and TRBJ1-1; no clear D gene. Per germline, CDR1 SGHRS and CDR2 YFSETQ. This CDR3 contains 15 residues. V was cut by 0 bases and J by 0 bases, with 9 bases left in between. The CDR3 protein is CASSLGFGVNTEAFF. The CDR3, as DNA: TGCGCCAGCAGCTTGGGTTTCGGGGTGAACACTGAAGCTTTCTTT. The full variable domain, completed using reference TRBV5-1 and TRBJ1-1, is KAGVTQTPRYLIKTRGQQVTLSCSPISGHRSVSWYQQTPGQGLQFLFEYFSETQRNKGNFPGRFSGRQFSNSRSEMNVSTLELGDSALYLCASSLGFGVNTEAFFGQGTRLTVV.

V usage is TRBV25-1 and J usage is TRBJ2-1; 10 nucleotides align to TRBD1. With 0 bases clipped from V and 8 bases from J, the junction kept 10 bases outside the gene matches. This CDR3 is built from 17 residues. Per germline, CDR1 MGHDK and CDR2 SYGVNS. The CDR3 spells CASSEYPTDRGDDEQFF. CDR3 nucleotide sequence: TGTGCCAGCAGTGAATATCCGACGGACAGGGGGGACGATGAGCAGTTCTTC.

This clone was found once. V and J are TRBV19 and TRBJ1-5, with 8 bases matching TRBD1. CDR3 length: 15 residues. Germline V lookup: CDR1 LNHDA, CDR2 SQIVND (reference sequence). Unmatched junction bases numbered 3, after V lost 4 bases and J lost 1 base. The CDR3 nucleotides read TGTGCCAGTAGTAGCCGGACAGGGAGCAATCAGCCCCAGCATTTT. It is translated as CASSSRTGSNQPQHF.

The rearrangement links TRBV3-1 (or the pseudogene TRBV3-2) to TRBJ1-1, with D perhaps TRBD1 (6 bases). The ends were cut back, 3 bases at V and 7 bases at J, with 18 bases in the middle. CDR3 length equals 15 residues. Germline lookup yields CDR1 LGHDT and CDR2 YNNKEL (reference sequence). The CDR3 region has the DNA TGTGCCAGCAGCCATAAGTACAGGGACGGTGGTGAAGCTTTCTTT. The encoded protein is CASSHKYRDGGEAFF.

This clone has only a few counts. The rearrangement links TRBV6-5 to TRBJ1-2, with D possibly matching TRBD1 (6 bases). CDR3 length: 13 residues. Germline CDR1 MNHEY, CDR2 SVGAGI. V dropped 8 bases and J dropped 4 bases, with 14 bases sitting between them. For the CDR3, the DNA is TGTGCCAGCTCTGATCCGGACAGCTATGGCTACACCTTC. Its translation is CASSDPDSYGYTF.

This clone was counted only a few times. The V gene is TRBV6-4, the J gene TRBJ2-2; D is unclear. Germline CDR1 reads MRHNA; CDR2 reads SNTAGT. The CDR3 has 13 residues. Between the trimmed V and J ends, which lost 5 bases and 2 bases, there was a span of 6 bases. The CDR3 loop is CASSTTNTGELFF. CDR3 bases: TGTGCCAGCAGTACTACAAACACCGGGGAGCTGTTTTTT.